In its sample, the clone carrying this T cell receptor beta chain was seen a few times. No antigen is known for it. This sample is drawn from a study of Graves' ophthalmopathy and Graves' hyperthyroidism. Study-level findings and limits: Detection in blood was also observed for most expanded thyroid clonotypes above 0.001 frequency.

CDR1 and CDR2 (germline): DFQATT, SNEGSKA (reference sequence). Trimming removed 4 bases at V and 1 base at J, with 14 bases between. The CDR3 loop spans 15 amino acids. Using RNA transcripts, the TCR beta CDR3 regions were amplified. HTBI-primed RT-PCR formed the first round, and a multiplex PCR formed the second. TCRdb called the multiplex PCR reads again in MiXCR, with one record for every CDR3 protein. Among almost 750,000 distinct CDR3 sequences listed, around 40% were seen once. Sequencing was done on a sample of peripheral blood. This clonotype was obtained from an adult man with Graves' ophthalmopathy. The V call is TRBV20-1, the J call TRBJ1-5; D uncertain. CDR3 nucleotides: TGCAGTGCTACGTGGCCCCCGCGGAGCAATCAGCCCCAGCATTTT. Translated: CSATWPPRSNQPQHF.